A single sample gave rise to the 2 T cell receptor beta chains below, sequenced in a study of T cell changes during pregnancy in multiple sclerosis. TCRdb keeps only in-frame clones here, not all; method: immunoSEQ multiplex PCR. The data hold roughly 51,000 clones, with 94% observed a single time. The sequenced sample was CD8+ T cells from peripheral blood mononuclear cells, obtained before pregnancy. The source of these receptors is a female donor with multiple sclerosis, enrolled in a pregnancy study.

The chain has TRBV6-5 and TRBJ1-2, with 7 bases aligning to TRBD1. The germline gives CDR1 MNHEY, CDR2 SVGAGI. The CDR3 is 13 residues long. The J segment lost 3 bases and the V segment lost 4 bases, leaving 2 bases of the junction unmatched. The CDR3 region is CASSFGQDYGYTF. DNA of the CDR3: TGTGCCAGCAGTTTTGGACAGGACTATGGCTACACCTTC.

The chain recombines TRBV5-5 with TRBJ2-5; 7 bases match TRBD1. CDR1 and CDR2 from the germline V gene are SGHKS and YYEKEE (reference sequence). The J segment lost 4 bases and the V segment lost 1 base, leaving 4 bases of the junction unmatched. The length of the CDR3 is 14 residues. The CDR3 DNA is TGTGCCAGCAGCTTGCACCAGGGGGTAGAGACCCAGTACTTC. This translates into CASSLHQGVETQYF. Full variable domain (missing parts from reference TRBV5-5 and TRBJ2-5): DAGVTQSPTHLIKTRGQQVTLRCSPISGHKSVSWYQQVLGQGPQFIFQYYEKEERGRGNFPDRFSARQFPNYSSELNVNALLLGDSALYLCASSLHQGVETQYFGPGTRLLVL.